The 31 T cell receptor beta chains in this list originate from one sample, sequenced in a study of cytomegalovirus exposure and HLA in healthy donors. This PCR relied on a set of 60 Vbeta primers and 13 Jbeta primers. Some clones are missing from TCRdb's copy, which holds only in-frame ones; the method was immunoSEQ multiplex PCR. Of just under 250,000 clones in the sample, roughly 82% are singletons; the top ten hold approximately 5.3%. The specimen was PBMCs. These receptors came from a woman in her 40s in good health and CMV-seropositive.

The J gene is TRBJ2-3, the V gene TRBV29-1; D uncertain. The ends were cut back, 4 bases at V and 2 bases at J, with 7 bases in the middle. Germline values: CDR1 SQVTM, CDR2 ANQGSEA. This CDR3 spans 12 amino acids. In nucleotides, the CDR3 is TGCAGCGTTGCGACTCTCACAGATACGCAGTATTTT. It codes for CSVATLTDTQYF.

The chain has TRBV19 and TRBJ1-5, with a tentative D call TRBD1 (6 bases). The CDR3 is 14 residues long. Trimming removed 4 bases from V and 6 bases from J, with 13 bases in between. Germline CDR1 and CDR2: LNHDA and SQIVND (reference sequence). This chain's CDR3 is CASSTQGLGQPQHF. The CDR3 nucleotides are TGTGCCAGTAGTACACAGGGACTAGGTCAGCCCCAGCATTTT.

The chain is built from TRBV19 and TRBJ2-1, with D possibly being TRBD2 (7 bases). The CDR3 runs to 14 residues. V dropped 6 bases and J dropped 4 bases, with 13 bases sitting between them. From germline, CDR1 is LNHDA and CDR2 SQIVND (reference sequence). Here the CDR3 reads CASRTGGRYNEQFF. The CDR3 coding sequence is TGTGCCAGTAGAACCGGGGGGCGGTACAATGAGCAGTTCTTC.

This clone has just one count. The rearrangement links TRBV7-3 to TRBJ2-5, with 9 bases identical to TRBD1. V lost 5 bases and J lost 5; bases outside the gene matches: 6. Per germline, CDR1 SGHTA and CDR2 FQGTGA. CDR3 length: 14 residues. CDR3 nucleotide sequence: TGTGCCAGCAGCCCACAGGGGGCTCAGGAGACCCAGTACTTC. Translation: CASSPQGAQETQYF.

V gene TRBV18 combines with J gene TRBJ1-4; 9 positions match TRBD1. V dropped 3 bases and J dropped 6; count of bases not matched to a gene: 5. The CDR3 sequence is 15 residues long. Germline V gene lookup returns CDR1 KGHSH and CDR2 LQKENI. DNA of the CDR3: TGTGCCAGCTCACCTAGCGGGACAGGGTATGAAAAACTGTTTTTT. This sequence encodes CASSPSGTGYEKLFF. Full variable domain (missing parts from reference TRBV18 and TRBJ1-4): NAGVMQNPRHLVRRRGQEARLRCSPMKGHSHVYWYRQLPEEGLKFMVYLQKENIIDESGMPKERFSAEFPKEGPSILRIQQVVRGDSAAYFCASSPSGTGYEKLFFGSGTQLSVL.

V usage is TRBV27 and J usage is TRBJ2-7, with D possibly being TRBD1 (5 bases). V lost 6 bases to trimming and J lost 6 bases, with 18 bases between them. Looked up from germline, CDR1 is MNHEY and CDR2 is SMNVEV (reference sequence). CDR3 length: 14 residues. The CDR3 region has the DNA TGTGCCAGCAGCTCTAGGGGATTTGGTGGCGAGCAGTACTTC. The encoded protein is CASSSRGFGGEQYF.

This rearrangement joins TRBV6-5 to TRBJ1-2; no clear D. Germline V gives CDR1 MNHEY, CDR2 SVGAGI. The CDR3 is made up of 12 amino acids. The V end lost 10 bases, the J end lost 4 bases, and 13 bases lay between the germline ends. Written as DNA, the CDR3 is TGTGCCATCAGACGGTCGTCCTATGGCTACACCTTC. Protein sequence: CAIRRSSYGYTF.

The V call is TRBV6-1, the J call TRBJ2-2; 11 bases are shared with TRBD2. The V and J ends lost 10 bases and 5 bases, in that order; junction bases with no gene match: 9. Germline V gene sequence: CDR1 MNHNS, CDR2 SASEGT. This CDR3 is built from 15 residues. The CDR3 DNA is TGTGCCACCGTCACTAGCGGGAGAGGTACCGGGGAGCTGTTTTTT. This encodes CATVTSGRGTGELFF.

The chain joins TRBV19 to TRBJ1-1; D may be TRBD1 (6 bases). Germline loops: CDR1 LNHDA, CDR2 SQIVND (reference sequence). V lost 8 bases and J 6 bases, leaving 13 bases between the germline ends. The CDR3 covers 12 residues. The CDR3 DNA reads TGTGCCAGTCGACTCCAGGGGTCTGAAGCTTTCTTT. Protein product: CASRLQGSEAFF.

This clone has a single count. This chain connects TRBV5-6 to TRBJ2-1; TRBD1 matches at 8 bases. The J segment lost 7 bases and the V segment lost 0 bases, leaving 3 bases of the junction unmatched. Germline values: CDR1 SGHDT, CDR2 YYEEEE. The CDR3 contains 14 residues. The CDR3 is CASSLGDRWNEQFF. The CDR3 nucleotides read TGTGCCAGCAGCTTGGGGGACAGGTGGAATGAGCAGTTCTTC.

The chain recombines TRBV29-1 with TRBJ1-1; D gene ambiguous. The CDR3 has 14 residues. The germline V gene has CDR1 SQVTM and CDR2 ANQGSEA. Trimming left V 4 bases short and J 2 bases short, with 14 bases between. The CDR3 DNA follows: TGCAGCGTTGCGGGGAAATTCGGTAACACTGAAGCTTTCTTT. This sequence encodes CSVAGKFGNTEAFF.

CDR3 nucleotide sequence: TGTGCCAGCAGCCGTCCCGGGACAGGGGGAGAGACCCAGTACTTC. This translates into CASSRPGTGGETQYF. The chain employs TRBV7-9 and TRBJ2-5, with 11 bases matching TRBD1. The V gene's germline CDR1 is SEHNR and CDR2 FQNEAQ (reference sequence). V was clipped by 5 bases and J by 4 bases; unmatched bases: 6. CDR3 size: 15 residues.

This clone was seen a single time. The chain employs TRBV6-1 and TRBJ2-3, with TRBD1 matching 9 bases. The CDR3 totals 15 residues. Per germline, CDR1 MNHNS and CDR2 SASEGT. Trimming at V came to 3 bases and at J to 1 base, leaving 2 bases not matched to a gene. The CDR3 nucleotides are TGTGCCAGCAGTGAGTGGACAGGGGGCACAGATACGCAGTATTTT. Amino acid sequence: CASSEWTGGTDTQYF.

The chain links TRBV4-1 to TRBJ2-1; 10 bases line up with TRBD2. This CDR3 comprises 18 residues. J lost 8 bases, V lost 1 base, and 14 bases had no gene match. Germline V lookup: CDR1 MGHRA, CDR2 YSYEKL. CDR3: CASSQGPKSGRAGYEQFF. The CDR3 nucleotides are TGCGCCAGCAGCCAAGGCCCTAAAAGCGGGAGGGCCGGATATGAGCAGTTCTTC.

CDR3 DNA: TGTGCCACTATGACAGGTCACGGGTCCTACGAGCAGTACTTC. Protein sequence: CATMTGHGSYEQYF. The chain carries TRBV10-3 and TRBJ2-7, with D perhaps matching TRBD1 (6 bases). The germline V gene encodes CDR1 ENHRY and CDR2 SYGVKD. V was trimmed by 10 bases and J by 1 base, leaving 17 bases between them. The CDR3 consists of 14 residues.

The V gene is TRBV5-4, the J gene TRBJ2-7; 8 positions match TRBD1. This CDR3 spans 15 amino acids. Germline CDR1 and CDR2: SGHNT and YYREEE (reference sequence). The J segment lost 2 bases and the V segment lost 0 bases, leaving 4 bases of the junction unmatched. The CDR3 DNA sequence: TGTGCCAGCAGCTTGGGCAGGGGGCTTACCTACGAGCAGTACTTC. Translated, it gives CASSLGRGLTYEQYF.

V usage is TRBV4-1 and J usage is TRBJ2-7, with 7 bases identical to TRBD2. The CDR3 sequence is 13 residues long. Germline V gene lookup returns CDR1 MGHRA and CDR2 YSYEKL. The V segment lost 0 bases and the J segment 5 bases; nucleotides outside the gene matches: 1. The CDR3 region is CASSQEGGDEQYF. In DNA, the CDR3 is TGCGCCAGCAGCCAAGAGGGGGGGGACGAGCAGTACTTC.

This clone was found once. The chain carries TRBV9 and TRBJ2-1; 9 nucleotides align to TRBD1. The CDR3 spans 15 residues. Germline V gene sequence: CDR1 SGDLS, CDR2 YYNGEE. V was pared by 4 bases and J by 2 bases, with 4 bases of the junction left unmatched. Here the CDR3 reads CASSPRDRAYNEQFF. CDR3 bases: TGTGCCAGCAGCCCCCGGGACAGGGCCTACAATGAGCAGTTCTTC.

V and J are TRBV10-3 and TRBJ1-3; TRBD1 matches 8 bases. The ends lost 8 bases at V and 4 bases at J; junction bases unmatched: 10. Germline CDR1 ENHRY, CDR2 SYGVKD. This CDR3 contains 15 residues. The CDR3 DNA reads as TGTGCCATCGGGGCCGCCGGACAGGGAGGAAACACCATATATTTT. It translates to CAIGAAGQGGNTIYF.

The gene calls are TRBV6-5 and TRBJ1-4; 8 nucleotides match TRBD1. Germline V CDR1 and CDR2: MNHEY, SVGAGI. Losses at the gene ends were 6 bases for V and 0 bases for J; bases not matched to a gene: 3. The CDR3 consists of 15 residues. The DNA for the CDR3 is TGTGCCAGCAGCAGGGGGCTGGCAACTAATGAAAAACTGTTTTTT. It is translated as CASSRGLATNEKLFF.

This clone has a single count. J is TRBJ2-7 and V is TRBV9, with TRBD2 identical over 9 bases. The V gene's germline CDR1 is SGDLS and CDR2 YYNGEE. With 0 bases clipped from V and 6 bases from J, the junction kept 4 bases outside the gene matches. This CDR3 is 14 amino acids long. CDR3 nucleotides: TGTGCCAGCAGCGTAGTAGCGGGGGCAACCGAGCAGTACTTC. It specifies CASSVVAGATEQYF.

This chain links TRBV4-2 with TRBJ1-3; D is ambiguous. V was trimmed by 2 bases and J by 3 bases, leaving 11 bases between them. The CDR3 length is 15 residues. The germline gives CDR1 LGHNA, CDR2 YNFKEQ. The CDR3 reads CASSQLGVSGNTIYF. The CDR3 nucleotides read TGTGCCAGCAGCCAACTTGGAGTAAGTGGAAACACCATATATTTT.

This chain links TRBV9 with TRBJ2-1, with 7 bases lining up with TRBD2. Germline V CDR1 and CDR2: SGDLS, YYNGEE. Trimming removed 4 bases from V and 6 bases from J; junction bases left unmatched: 7. The CDR3 spans 14 residues. The CDR3 nucleotides are TGTGCCAGCAGCCCCGGGAGGATCCTCAATGAGCAGTTCTTC. Protein: CASSPGRILNEQFF.

J is TRBJ2-7 and V is TRBV7-8, with TRBD1 matching over 7 bases. With 4 bases clipped from V and 7 bases from J, the junction kept 4 bases outside the gene matches. The CDR3 runs to 12 residues. The V gene's germline CDR1 is SGHVS and CDR2 FQNEAQ. Written as DNA, the CDR3 is TGTGCCAGCAGCTCCTTGGACAGGGAGCAGTACTTC. Translated: CASSSLDREQYF.

This clone has just a few counts. V and J are TRBV4-2 and TRBJ2-1; 8 positions agree with TRBD2. Germline trimming cut 5 bases from V and 6 bases from J; bases unmatched to any gene: 12. Germline CDR1 and CDR2: LGHNA and YNFKEQ. The CDR3 is 16 amino acids. CDR3 in DNA: TGTGCCAGCAGCGGACGATCGGGGGGGCGGGGCAATGAGCAGTTCTTC. Translating gives CASSGRSGGRGNEQFF.

This clone was recorded once. The chain joins TRBV20-1 to TRBJ1-2; D is uncertain. V was cut by 5 bases and J by 8 bases, with 12 bases left in between. Germline CDR1 reads DFQATT; CDR2 reads SNEGSKA (reference sequence). This CDR3 region has 11 residues. CDR3 loop: CSAPSSFGYTF. The CDR3 DNA is TGCAGTGCTCCGAGCTCTTTCGGCTACACCTTC.

The chain recombines TRBV28 with TRBJ1-2; D might be TRBD1 (6 bases). Germline V CDR1 and CDR2: MDHEN, SYDVKM. This CDR3 has 13 residues. V lost 6 bases to trimming and J lost 2 bases, with 10 bases between them. In nucleotides, the CDR3 is TGTGCCAGCAGACCACAGGGCAACTATGGCTACACCTTC. Translation gives CASRPQGNYGYTF.

The chain's CDR3 is CASSPGLAGVNTGELFF. The DNA of the CDR3 is TGTGCCAGCAGCCCGGGACTAGCGGGAGTGAACACCGGGGAGCTGTTTTTT. This rearrangement joins TRBV5-4 to TRBJ2-2, with 14 bases that match TRBD2. Germline V gene lookup returns CDR1 SGHNT and CDR2 YYREEE (reference sequence). With 4 bases clipped from V and 1 base from J, the junction kept 3 bases outside the gene matches. This CDR3 has 17 residues.

This CDR3 reads CASSLVGGGGYTF. The CDR3 nucleotides are TGTGCCAGCAGCTTAGTAGGCGGAGGAGGCTACACCTTC. The chain has TRBV7-2 and TRBJ1-2; no clear D. Germline V gives CDR1 SGHTA, CDR2 FQGNSA. Trimming took 1 base from V and 8 from J, leaving 11 bases between them. The CDR3 is made up of 13 amino acids.

This chain links TRBV28 with TRBJ1-3; 7 bases agree with TRBD1. The V gene's germline CDR1 is MDHEN and CDR2 SYDVKM. This CDR3 spans 12 amino acids. With V trimmed by 9 bases and J by 4 bases, 3 bases remained unmatched. CDR3 DNA: TGTGCCAGTGGAGGGGGCGGAAACACCATATATTTT. Its translation: CASGGGGNTIYF.

The J gene is TRBJ1-3, the V gene TRBV5-1, with 8 bases aligning to TRBD1. This CDR3 has 14 amino acids. CDR1 SGHRS and CDR2 YFSETQ come from the germline V gene. V gave up 0 bases and J gave up 4 bases; unmatched junction bases: 0. The CDR3 coding sequence is TGCGCCAGCAGCTTGGGGGACAGGGGAAACACCATATATTTT. Its protein product is CASSLGDRGNTIYF.